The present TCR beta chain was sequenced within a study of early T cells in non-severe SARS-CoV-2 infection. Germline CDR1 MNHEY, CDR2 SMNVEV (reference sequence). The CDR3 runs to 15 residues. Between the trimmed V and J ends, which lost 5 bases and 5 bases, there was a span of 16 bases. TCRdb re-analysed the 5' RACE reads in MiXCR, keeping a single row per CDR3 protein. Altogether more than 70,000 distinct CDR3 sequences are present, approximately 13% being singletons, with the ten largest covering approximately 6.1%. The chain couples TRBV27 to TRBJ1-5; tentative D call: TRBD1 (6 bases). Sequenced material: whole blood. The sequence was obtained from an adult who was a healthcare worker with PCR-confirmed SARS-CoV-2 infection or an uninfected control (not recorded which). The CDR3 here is CASSPGRGRDQPQHF. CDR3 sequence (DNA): TGTGCCAGCAGTCCAGGACGGGGGCGAGATCAGCCCCAGCATTTT.